One sample yielded the 13 T cell receptor beta chains listed below, sequenced in a study of early T cells in non-severe SARS-CoV-2 infection. Each CDR3 protein is one row after TCRdb ran MiXCR on the 5' RACE reads. The sample gives nearly 30,000 distinct CDR3 sequences, about 5% of which show up once; 9.5% to 14% is in the top ten. The sequenced material came from whole blood. Every receptor here comes from an adult who was a healthcare worker with PCR-confirmed SARS-CoV-2 infection or an uninfected control (not recorded which).

This clonotype was counted only a few times. The CDR3 region has the DNA TGTGCCACCAGTGATTCCAACCGGGACGGGGACTCTGGGGCCAACGTCCTGACTTTC. Translating gives CATSDSNRDGDSGANVLTF. This chain connects TRBV24-1 to TRBJ2-6; D possibly matches TRBD1 or TRBD2 (5 bases each). V was clipped by 2 bases and J by 0 bases, with 16 bases between them. There are 19 residues in the CDR3. Looked up from germline, CDR1 is KGHDR and CDR2 is SFDVKD.

This clonotype was picked up many times. V gene TRBV7-2 combines with J gene TRBJ2-5, with D uncertain. CDR3 length: 16 residues. Germline V gene data show CDR1 as SGHTA and CDR2 as FQGNSA. Trimming took 5 bases from V and 0 from J, leaving 16 bases between them. CDR3 sequence reads: CASSRQILSNQETQYF. The DNA for the CDR3 is TGTGCCAGCAGCCGCCAGATTTTATCAAACCAAGAGACCCAGTACTTC.

This clonotype was seen at least ten times. This chain uses TRBV2 with TRBJ1-2; D uncertain. Germline V gene data show CDR1 as SNHLY and CDR2 as FYNNEI. The CDR3 totals 13 residues. The V gene lost 4 bases and the J gene lost 2 bases, with 8 bases spanning the gap. The CDR3 nucleotides are TGTGCCAGCAGTGTCGGCACAAACTATGGCTACACCTTC. Its translation is CASSVGTNYGYTF.

The gene calls are TRBV3-1 and TRBJ1-1, with unresolved D. CDR1 is LGHDT and CDR2 is YNNKEL in the germline V gene (reference sequence). The CDR3 extends over 14 amino acids. Deletions cut 2 bases from V and 2 bases from J, with 9 bases between. Written as DNA, the CDR3 is TGTGCCAGCAGCCAAAAAGCCAGAAACACTGAAGCTTTCTTT. It translates to CASSQKARNTEAFF.

This clonotype has a handful of counts. V usage is TRBV5-1 and J usage is TRBJ1-1; possible D gene TRBD1, 5 bases. V lost 0 bases, J lost 5 bases, and 8 bases lay in between. The germline V gene has CDR1 SGHRS and CDR2 YFSETQ. This CDR3 region has 13 residues. CDR3 residues: CASSLGDRTEAFF. CDR3 coding DNA: TGCGCCAGCAGCTTGGGGGACCGGACTGAAGCTTTCTTT.

This chain links TRBV6-5 with TRBJ1-1; D is perhaps TRBD1 (5 bases). The ends were cut back, 7 bases at V and 3 bases at J, with 21 bases in the middle. This CDR3 is built from 16 residues. Germline loops: CDR1 MNHEY, CDR2 SVGAGI. CDR3 sequence reads: CASKRGWAIRDTEAFF. The CDR3 nucleotides are TGTGCCAGCAAGAGGGGCTGGGCCATTCGGGACACTGAAGCTTTCTTT.

The chain is built from TRBV29-1 and TRBJ2-2; 9 bases agree with TRBD1. Germline V gene data show CDR1 as SQVTM and CDR2 as ANQGSEA. The CDR3 runs to 15 residues. V was clipped by 6 bases and J by 1 base; unmatched bases: 6. The CDR3 is CSVSPGQGNTGELFF. CDR3 bases: TGCAGCGTATCACCGGGACAGGGGAACACCGGGGAGCTGTTTTTT.

This clonotype was seen a handful of times. The chain has TRBV7-2 and TRBJ2-1; D is perhaps TRBD2 (6 bases). Germline V gene sequence: CDR1 SGHTA, CDR2 FQGNSA. The germline V and J ends were trimmed by 1 base and 1 base, with 11 bases remaining between them. This CDR3 comprises 16 residues. The CDR3 loop reads CASSLEGGVSYNEQFF. The CDR3 nucleotides read TGTGCCAGCAGCTTAGAAGGAGGGGTTTCCTACAATGAGCAGTTCTTC.

This clonotype was seen ten or more times. This chain connects TRBV6-1 to TRBJ2-7, with 7 bases fitting TRBD1. CDR1 is MNHNS, CDR2 SASEGT, per germline. V shed 1 base, J shed 2 bases, and the junction held 5 bases outside the gene matches. This CDR3 is 15 amino acids long. The CDR3 DNA is TGTGCCAGCAGTGAAGAGGCAGGGGGACCCTACGAGCAGTACTTC. Translated: CASSEEAGGPYEQYF.

This clonotype appeared many times. The chain links TRBV11-2 to TRBJ2-7; unclear D gene. The ends were cut back, 0 bases at V and 0 bases at J, with 6 bases in the middle. The CDR3 spans 14 residues. Germline V CDR1 and CDR2: SGHAT, FQNNGV. The CDR3 is CASSLDGGSYEQYF. The CDR3 region has the DNA TGTGCCAGCAGCTTAGATGGCGGCTCCTACGAGCAGTACTTC.

Many counts were recorded for this clonotype. The genes are TRBV11-2 and TRBJ1-4; 9 nucleotides align to TRBD1. Germline values: CDR1 SGHAT, CDR2 FQNNGV. CDR3 length: 13 amino acids. V lost 4 bases, J lost 12 bases, and 6 bases stayed unmatched. CDR3 residues: CASSSNRDRELFF. The DNA for the CDR3 is TGTGCCAGCAGCTCCAACCGGGACAGGGAACTGTTTTTT.

This clonotype was seen ten or more times. This chain joins TRBV6-6 and TRBJ2-1, with D tentatively TRBD1 (5 bases). In germline, CDR1 is MNHNY, CDR2 SVGAGI (reference sequence). V was pared by 5 bases and J by 4 bases, with 15 bases between. The CDR3 spans 15 residues. CDR3 in amino acids: CASSTGAGSYNEQFF. CDR3 nucleotides: TGTGCCAGCAGTACTGGGGCAGGAAGTTACAATGAGCAGTTCTTC.

The V call is TRBV5-1, the J call TRBJ2-3; D possibly corresponds to TRBD2 (5 bases). Looked up from germline, CDR1 is SGHRS and CDR2 is YFSETQ. V was trimmed by 3 bases and J by 10 bases, leaving 18 bases between them. This CDR3 has 14 residues. The CDR3 here is CASSSFLEARAQYF. CDR3 in DNA: TGCGCCAGCAGCTCCTTCCTGGAGGCCAGAGCGCAGTATTTT.